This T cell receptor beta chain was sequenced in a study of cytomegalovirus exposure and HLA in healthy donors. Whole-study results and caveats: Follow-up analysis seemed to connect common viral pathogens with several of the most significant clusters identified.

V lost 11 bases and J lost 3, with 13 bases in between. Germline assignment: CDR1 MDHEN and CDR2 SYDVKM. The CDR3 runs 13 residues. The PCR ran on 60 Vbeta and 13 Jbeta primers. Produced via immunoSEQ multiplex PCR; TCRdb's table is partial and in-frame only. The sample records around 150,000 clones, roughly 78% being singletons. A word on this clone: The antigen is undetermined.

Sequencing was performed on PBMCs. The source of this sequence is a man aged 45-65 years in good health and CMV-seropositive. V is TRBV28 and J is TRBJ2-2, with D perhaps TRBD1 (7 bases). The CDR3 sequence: CAGGTVYTGELFF. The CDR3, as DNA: TGTGCCGGCGGGACAGTTTACACCGGGGAGCTGTTTTTT.